These 9 T cell receptor beta chains originate from one sample sequenced in a study of blood T cell repertoires in COVID-19. The protocol was immunoSEQ multiplex PCR, while the TCRdb copy is restricted to in-frame clones and leaves out a portion. The table includes 140,000 or so clones, 65% to 85% detected once. Sequencing was carried out using peripheral blood. The receptors were gathered from a human donor in a cohort sampled during active COVID-19.

J is TRBJ2-1 and V is TRBV6-5; 12 bases are a match to TRBD2. The V gene's germline CDR1 is MNHEY and CDR2 SVGAGI. V dropped 9 bases and J dropped 1; count of bases not matched to a gene: 1. The CDR3 sequence is 14 residues long. The CDR3 coding sequence is TGTGCCAGTACTAGCGGGGGGTCCTACAATGAGCAGTTCTTC. It is translated as CASTSGGSYNEQFF.

J is TRBJ1-2 and V is TRBV6-5; TRBD1 matches 8 bases. This CDR3 is 14 amino acids long. Per the germline V gene, CDR1 is MNHEY and CDR2 is SVGAGI. V was clipped by 0 bases and J by 7 bases; unmatched bases: 4. The CDR3 protein is CASSYSTGAAGYTF. For the CDR3, the DNA is TGTGCCAGCAGTTACTCGACAGGGGCGGCTGGCTACACCTTC.

This clone has a single count. V usage is TRBV2 and J usage is TRBJ2-1, with TRBD1 matching over 7 bases. CDR3 size: 13 residues. Unmatched junction bases numbered 7, after V lost 5 bases and J lost 9 bases. Germline CDR1 SNHLY, CDR2 FYNNEI. CDR3 DNA sequence: TGTGCCAGCAGTTCGACAGGGTACGCTGAGCAGTTCTTC. Translation: CASSSTGYAEQFF.

The chain carries TRBV7-2 and TRBJ1-1; possible D gene TRBD1, 5 bases. Germline V gene data show CDR1 as SGHTA and CDR2 as FQGNSA. The germline V and J ends were trimmed by 7 bases and 4 bases, with 13 bases remaining between them. This CDR3 has 13 amino acids. For the CDR3, the DNA is TGTGCCAGCACCCACCCGGGGGGCACTGAAGCTTTCTTT. Its protein is CASTHPGGTEAFF. Based on the CDR3 plus reference TRBV7-2 and TRBJ1-1, the full variable domain is GAGVSQSPSNKVTEKGKDVELRCDPISGHTALYWYRQSLGQGLEFLIYFQGNSAPDKSGLPSDRFSAERTGGSVSTLTIQRTQQEDSAVYLCASTHPGGTEAFFGQGTRLTVV.

The V call is TRBV18, the J call TRBJ1-2, with D maybe TRBD1 (6 bases). Germline V gene lookup returns CDR1 KGHSH and CDR2 LQKENI. This CDR3 spans 13 amino acids. V shed 8 bases and J shed 7 bases, with 17 bases lying between them. CDR3 nucleotides: TGTGCCAGCCCGCGGACAGCCTCCGGTGGCTACACCTTC. This gives the protein CASPRTASGGYTF.

The chain is built from TRBV6-6 and TRBJ1-6; TRBD1 is a possible D gene (5 bases). From germline, CDR1 is MNHNY and CDR2 SVGAGI (reference sequence). Trimming removed 0 bases at V and 5 bases at J, with 11 bases between. This CDR3 is built from 16 residues. CDR3 protein: CASSYSAGVDNSPLHF. The CDR3 nucleotides read TGTGCCAGCAGTTACTCCGCGGGGGTCGATAATTCACCCCTCCACTTT.

The chain uses TRBV7-9 and TRBJ2-5, with 11 bases aligning to TRBD1. Germline lookup yields CDR1 SEHNR and CDR2 FQNEAQ (reference sequence). V was clipped by 1 base and J by 5 bases; unmatched bases: 3. CDR3 length: 15 amino acids. CDR3 sequence: CASSLGTGGRETQYF. Here the CDR3 DNA reads TGTGCCAGCAGCTTAGGGACAGGGGGCCGGGAGACCCAGTACTTC. Combining the CDR3 with reference TRBV7-9 and TRBJ2-5 gives the whole variable domain DTGVSQNPRHKITKRGQNVTFRCDPISEHNRLYWYRQTLGQGPEFLTYFQNEAQLEKSRLLSDRFSAERPKGSFSTLEIQRTEQGDSAMYLCASSLGTGGRETQYFGPGTRLLVL.

Here the CDR3 DNA reads TGTGCCAGCAGTGCTTCTGGGACAGGGGGTCTTTCACCCCTCCACTTT. Translated, it gives CASSASGTGGLSPLHF. This chain connects TRBV2 to TRBJ1-6; 11 positions match TRBD1. CDR1 SNHLY and CDR2 FYNNEI come from the germline V gene. The CDR3 is made up of 16 amino acids. Trimming at V came to 4 bases and at J to 9 bases, leaving 8 bases not matched to a gene.

The chain recombines TRBV5-3 with TRBJ2-2; TRBD1 aligns across 9 bases. TRBV5-3 is an ORF, with its function uncertain. The CDR3 loop spans 15 amino acids. The trim removed 3 bases at V and 7 bases at J, leaving 7 bases unmatched. CDR3 coding DNA: TGTGCCAGAAGCTCGGGACAGGGTCAGATCGGGGAGCTGTTTTTT. Translated: CARSSGQGQIGELFF.